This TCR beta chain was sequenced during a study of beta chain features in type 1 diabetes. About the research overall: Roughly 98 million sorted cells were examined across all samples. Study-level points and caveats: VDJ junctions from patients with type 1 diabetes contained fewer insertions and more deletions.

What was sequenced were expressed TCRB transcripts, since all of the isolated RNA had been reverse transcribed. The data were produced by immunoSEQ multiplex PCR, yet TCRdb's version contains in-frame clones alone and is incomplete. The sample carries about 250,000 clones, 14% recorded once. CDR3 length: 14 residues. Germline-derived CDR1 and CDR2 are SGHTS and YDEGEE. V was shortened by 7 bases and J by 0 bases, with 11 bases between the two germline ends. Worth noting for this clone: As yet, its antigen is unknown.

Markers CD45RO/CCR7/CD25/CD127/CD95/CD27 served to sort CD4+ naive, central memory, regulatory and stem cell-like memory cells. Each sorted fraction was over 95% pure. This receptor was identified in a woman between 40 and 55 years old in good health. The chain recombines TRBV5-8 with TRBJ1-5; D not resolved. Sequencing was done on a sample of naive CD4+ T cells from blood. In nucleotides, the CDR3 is TGTGCCAGCCTACGGGAATATAGCAATCAGCCCCAGCATTTT. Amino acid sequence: CASLREYSNQPQHF.